The present T cell receptor (beta chain) was sequenced within a study of blood T cell repertoires in COVID-19. Study-level background: Samples representing acute and convalescent COVID-19 were sourced from the United States, Italy and Spain. T cells, B-cell-depleted T cells, or PBMCs supplied cDNA or gDNA.

The CDR3 spans 15 residues. Germline CDR1 PRHDT, CDR2 FYEKMQ (reference sequence). V lost 5 bases and J lost 2, with 13 bases in between. Libraries were prepared by immunoSEQ multiplex PCR; TCRdb keeps only in-frame clonotypes and omits some of them. The sample holds a few hundred thousand clones, around nine tenths seen once. The V gene is TRBV13, the J gene TRBJ2-1; D perhaps matches TRBD2 (8 bases). The sequence came from a man aged 55 to 70 with acute or convalescent COVID-19. The specimen was peripheral blood. CDR3 nucleotides: TGTGCCAGCAGCCGGGGGGGACAGCCCTACAATGAGCAGTTCTTC. Residues: CASSRGGQPYNEQFF.